This T cell receptor (beta chain) was found in a study of radiotherapy plus CTLA-4 blockade in lung cancer. CDR1 and CDR2 (germline): LNHDA, SQIVND (reference sequence). The CDR3 totals 16 residues. V was pared by 1 base and J by 1 base, with 11 bases between. Assay: immunoSEQ multiplex PCR; the TCRdb copy retains only in-frame clones and omits some. The sample carries some 90,000 clones, approximately 83% recorded once. The rearrangement uses TRBV19 and TRBJ2-4; a possible D gene is TRBD1 (6 bases). This specimen was peripheral blood, taken from a patient treated with radiotherapy plus ipilimumab. The sequence was obtained from a human donor with non-small cell lung cancer who had a partial response to radiotherapy plus ipilimumab. The DNA of the CDR3 is TGTGCCAGTAGTATAGTAGGGCAGGGGGCCAAAAACATTCAGTACTTC. Its translation is CASSIVGQGAKNIQYF. The full variable domain, its missing parts supplied by reference TRBV19 and TRBJ2-4, is DGGITQSPKYLFRKEGQNVTLSCEQNLNHDAMYWYRQDPGQGLRLIYYSQIVNDFQKGDIAEGYSVSREKKESFPLTVTSAQKNPTAFYLCASSIVGQGAKNIQYFGAGTRLSVL.